Included here is one T cell receptor beta chain sequence, with context. Its specificity is not known. The data belong to a study of CD8+CD57+ T cells in acquired aplastic anemia. Study-wide findings and caveats: The same twenty-nine CD8+ CDR3 sequences occurred in patients and in controls.

Previously, flow cytometry had revealed CD8+CD57+ cell expansion in the patients chosen for sequencing. Germline V gene data show CDR1 as MRHNA and CDR2 as SNTAGT. The CDR3 covers 10 residues. Trimming took off 6 bases at V and 6 bases at J, with 2 bases between the two ends. TCR beta VDJ and CDR3 profiles were obtained from a genomic DNA template. TCRdb reanalysed the reads using MiXCR and keeps one entry per CDR3 protein. Of about 160,000 distinct CDR3 sequences in the sample, 65% to 75% are singletons; the top ten hold about 50%. The sample consisted of sorted CD4+, CD8+, or CD8+CD57+ T cells (not recorded which) from PBMCs. This clonotype was obtained from a human donor with aplastic anemia. This chain links TRBV6-4 with TRBJ2-2; D gene unclear. The CDR3 DNA reads TGTGCCAGCAGCCCCGGGGAGCTGTTTTTT. This sequence encodes CASSPGELFF.